This T cell receptor (beta chain) was found in a study of T cell responses to AZD1222 COVID-19 vaccine. Profiled with immunoSEQ multiplex PCR; TCRdb holds only in-frame clones, not every one. The repertoire includes some 120,000 clones, roughly nine tenths of them detected once, and around 1.5% sits in the top ten. Study-level findings and limits: Breadth and depth of Spike-specific TCRs rose after two AZD1222 doses.

With regard to this clone: Its antigen is unknown.

V lost 5 bases to trimming and J lost 3 bases, with 10 bases between them. CDR1 is MNHEY and CDR2 is SMNVEV in the germline V gene (reference sequence). The CDR3 is made up of 13 amino acids. The sequences come from peripheral blood, collected on day 0 of AZD1222 vaccination. This chain connects TRBV27 to TRBJ2-5; TRBD2 is a possible D gene (6 bases). The source of this sequence is an adult in good health. CDR3 amino acids: CASSVWGEETQYF. For the CDR3, the DNA is TGTGCCAGCAGTGTTTGGGGGGAAGAGACCCAGTACTTC.